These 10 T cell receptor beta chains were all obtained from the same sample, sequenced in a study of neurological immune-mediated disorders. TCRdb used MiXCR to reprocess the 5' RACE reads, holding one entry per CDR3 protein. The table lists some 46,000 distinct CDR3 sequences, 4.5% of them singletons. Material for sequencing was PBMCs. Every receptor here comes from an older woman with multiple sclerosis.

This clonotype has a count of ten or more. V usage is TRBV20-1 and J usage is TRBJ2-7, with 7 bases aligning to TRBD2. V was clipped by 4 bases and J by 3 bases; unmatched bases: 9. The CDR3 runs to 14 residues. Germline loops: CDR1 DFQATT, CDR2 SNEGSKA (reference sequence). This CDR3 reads CSAMKRGWDYEQYF. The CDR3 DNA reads TGCAGTGCTATGAAGCGGGGTTGGGACTACGAGCAGTACTTC.

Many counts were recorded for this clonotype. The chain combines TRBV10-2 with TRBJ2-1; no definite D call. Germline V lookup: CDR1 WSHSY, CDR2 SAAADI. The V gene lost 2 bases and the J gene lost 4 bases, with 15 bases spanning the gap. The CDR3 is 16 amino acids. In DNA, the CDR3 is TGCGCCAGCAGTGAGATCATCCTACGGTTATACAATGAGCAGTTCTTC. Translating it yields CASSEIILRLYNEQFF.

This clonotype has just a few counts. CDR3 sequence: CASSQGTTSGEQFF. CDR3 nucleotide sequence: TGCGCCAGCAGCCAAGGGACTACCTCTGGTGAGCAGTTCTTC. The V call is TRBV4-3, the J call TRBJ2-1; TRBD2 is a possible D gene (6 bases). Germline V gene lookup returns CDR1 LGHNA and CDR2 YSLEER. Trimming took off 1 base at V and 9 bases at J, with 13 bases between the two ends. The CDR3 contains 14 residues.

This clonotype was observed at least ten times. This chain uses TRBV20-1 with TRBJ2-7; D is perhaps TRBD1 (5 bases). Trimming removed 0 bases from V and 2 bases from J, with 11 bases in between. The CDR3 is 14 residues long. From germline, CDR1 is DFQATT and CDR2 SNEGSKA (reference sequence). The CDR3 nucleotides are TGCAGTGCTAGAGATTCCACAGGTACCTACGAGCAGTACTTC. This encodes CSARDSTGTYEQYF.

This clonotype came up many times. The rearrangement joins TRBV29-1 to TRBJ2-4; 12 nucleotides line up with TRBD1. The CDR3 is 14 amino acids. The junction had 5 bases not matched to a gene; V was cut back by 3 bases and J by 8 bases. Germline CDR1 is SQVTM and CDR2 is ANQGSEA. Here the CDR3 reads CSVEGTGGRDIQYF. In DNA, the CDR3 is TGCAGCGTTGAGGGGACAGGGGGCAGGGACATTCAGTACTTC. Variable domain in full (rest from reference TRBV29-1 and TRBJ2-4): SAVISQKPSRDICQRGTSLTIQCQVDSQVTMMFWYRQQPGQSLTLIATANQGSEATYESGFVIDKFPISRPNLTFSTLTVSNMSPEDSSIYLCSVEGTGGRDIQYFGAGTRLSVL.

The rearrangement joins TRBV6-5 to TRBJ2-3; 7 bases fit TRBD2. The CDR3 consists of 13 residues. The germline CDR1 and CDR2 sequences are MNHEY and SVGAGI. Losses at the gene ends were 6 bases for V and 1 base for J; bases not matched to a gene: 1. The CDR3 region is CASRLAGTDTQYF. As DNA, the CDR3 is TGTGCCAGCAGGCTAGCGGGCACAGATACGCAGTATTTT.

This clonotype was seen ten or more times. As DNA, the CDR3 is TGTGCCACCAGAGTCGGGGGCGAAGGAGGTAGGAATGAGCAGTTCTTC. It codes for CATRVGGEGGRNEQFF. The J gene is TRBJ2-1, the V gene TRBV24-1; perhaps D is TRBD1 or TRBD2 (6 bases each). Between the trimmed V and J ends, which lost 7 bases and 7 bases, there was a span of 22 bases. The CDR3 sequence is 16 residues long. Germline CDR1 reads KGHDR; CDR2 reads SFDVKD.

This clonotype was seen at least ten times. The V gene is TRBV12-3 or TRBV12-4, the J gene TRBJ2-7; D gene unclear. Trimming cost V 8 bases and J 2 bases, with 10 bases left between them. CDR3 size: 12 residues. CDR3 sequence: CASGPGPYEQYF. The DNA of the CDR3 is TGTGCCAGCGGCCCTGGACCCTACGAGCAGTACTTC.

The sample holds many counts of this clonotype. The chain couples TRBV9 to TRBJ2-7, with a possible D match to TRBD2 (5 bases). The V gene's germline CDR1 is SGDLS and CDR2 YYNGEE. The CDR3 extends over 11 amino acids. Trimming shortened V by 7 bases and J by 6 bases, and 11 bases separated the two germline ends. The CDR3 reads CASSSRGEQYF. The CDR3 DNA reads TGTGCCAGCTCTTCTCGGGGCGAGCAGTACTTC.

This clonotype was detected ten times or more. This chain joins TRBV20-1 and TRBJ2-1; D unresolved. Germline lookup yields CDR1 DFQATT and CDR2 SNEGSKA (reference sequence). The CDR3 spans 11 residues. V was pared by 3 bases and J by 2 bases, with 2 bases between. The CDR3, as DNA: TGCAGTGCTAGGCCCTACAATGAGCAGTTCTTC. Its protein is CSARPYNEQFF.